The rows below give T cell receptor beta chains drawn from one sample of a study of blood T cell repertoires in COVID-19. Assay: immunoSEQ multiplex PCR; the TCRdb copy retains only in-frame clones and omits some. The sample lists a few hundred thousand clones, roughly four fifths occurring once. The sample was PBMCs or T cells enriched from blood (not recorded which). The origin of the receptors is a woman between 50 and 59 years old who had recovered from COVID-19. The CDR3 runs from the conserved cysteine through the conserved F or W. Fields, in order: D gene, V gene, clone size, J gene, CDR3 DNA, CDR3 protein. A D gene is named only where the DNA matches it firmly. Rows give clone size only sometimes, using once, few, many, or a class for an expanded clone.

d_call: -; v_call: TRBV2; clone_size: -; j_call: TRBJ1-2; cdr3_nt: TGTGCCAGCAGCCTAGACAGTAACTATGGCTACACCTTC; cdr3_aa: CASSLDSNYGYTF
d_call: TRBD2; v_call: TRBV7-3; clone_size: once; j_call: TRBJ2-1; cdr3_nt: TGTGCCAGCAGCTTATTAGCGGGGGGCTACAATGAGCAGTTCTTC; cdr3_aa: CASSLLAGGYNEQFF
d_call: -; v_call: TRBV7-9; clone_size: -; j_call: TRBJ2-7; cdr3_nt: TGTGCCAGCAGCTTAAGTGACTCCCCTTCACCGAAGTACTACGAGCAGTACTTC; cdr3_aa: CASSLSDSPSPKYYEQYF
d_call: -; v_call: TRBV6-2/TRBV6-3; clone_size: -; j_call: TRBJ1-2; cdr3_nt: TGTGCCAGCAGTTCCCTAGTGGGGCTCGACTATGGCTACACCTTC; cdr3_aa: CASSSLVGLDYGYTF
d_call: TRBD1; v_call: TRBV7-6; clone_size: -; j_call: TRBJ1-3; cdr3_nt: TGTGCCAGCAGCCCTTTAGTGGACAGGGACGGAAACACCATATATTTT; cdr3_aa: CASSPLVDRDGNTIYF
d_call: TRBD1; v_call: TRBV4-2; clone_size: -; j_call: TRBJ1-4; cdr3_nt: TGTGCCAGCAGCCAAGGGCAGGGGGCCAGTGAAAAACTGTTTTTT; cdr3_aa: CASSQGQGASEKLFF
d_call: TRBD1; v_call: TRBV4-1; clone_size: -; j_call: TRBJ1-3; cdr3_nt: TGCGCCAGCAGCCATGATGGGGACAGGGGAAGAAACACCATATATTTT; cdr3_aa: CASSHDGDRGRNTIYF
d_call: -; v_call: TRBV19; clone_size: -; j_call: TRBJ1-5; cdr3_nt: TGTGCCAGTAGTAATCCCGCCGGTCGGCAGCCCCAGCATTTT; cdr3_aa: CASSNPAGRQPQHF
d_call: -; v_call: TRBV2; clone_size: -; j_call: TRBJ1-5; cdr3_nt: TGTGCCAGCAGCGACCCCAGGGGAGATCAGCCCCAGCATTTT; cdr3_aa: CASSDPRGDQPQHF
d_call: -; v_call: TRBV5-1; clone_size: -; j_call: TRBJ2-5; cdr3_nt: TGCGCCAGCAGCCCCGGGACACCCCGTGGGACCCAGTACTTC; cdr3_aa: CASSPGTPRGTQYF
d_call: -; v_call: TRBV19; clone_size: once; j_call: TRBJ1-4; cdr3_nt: TGTGCCAGTAGGGAGTTCGAGACAACTAATGAAAAACTGTTTTTT; cdr3_aa: CASREFETTNEKLFF
d_call: -; v_call: TRBV7-2; clone_size: -; j_call: TRBJ1-1; cdr3_nt: TGTGCCAGCAGCTTAGGGCAGTTCACTGAAGCTTTCTTT; cdr3_aa: CASSLGQFTEAFF
d_call: -; v_call: TRBV9; clone_size: -; j_call: TRBJ1-2; cdr3_nt: TGTGCCAGCAGCGCCGGGACTCAAGCCTATGGCTACACCTTC; cdr3_aa: CASSAGTQAYGYTF
d_call: TRBD1; v_call: TRBV7-6; clone_size: -; j_call: TRBJ2-2; cdr3_nt: TGTGCCAGCAGCCCAATCTCATACAGGGGAGCCGGGGAGCTGTTTTTT; cdr3_aa: CASSPISYRGAGELFF
d_call: TRBD2; v_call: TRBV7-8; clone_size: -; j_call: TRBJ2-3; cdr3_nt: TGTGCCAGCAGCTCCGCAGGCGGGAGCTATAATACGCAGTATTTT; cdr3_aa: CASSSAGGSYNTQYF
d_call: -; v_call: TRBV27; clone_size: -; j_call: TRBJ1-3; cdr3_nt: TGTGCCAGCAGTTTAGTGTCGGGAAACACCATATATTTT; cdr3_aa: CASSLVSGNTIYF
d_call: -; v_call: TRBV29-1; clone_size: -; j_call: TRBJ1-2; cdr3_nt: TGCAGCGTTGAATGGCAGGGCTATGGCTACACCTTC; cdr3_aa: CSVEWQGYGYTF
d_call: TRBD2; v_call: TRBV19; clone_size: -; j_call: TRBJ2-1; cdr3_nt: TGTGCCAGTAGTAGGCTGGGGACTAGCGGGATATACAATGAGCAGTTCTTC; cdr3_aa: CASSRLGTSGIYNEQFF
d_call: TRBD1; v_call: TRBV4-3; clone_size: few; j_call: TRBJ1-4; cdr3_nt: TGCGCCAGCAGACTCGACAGGGGTGTAGGAAAACTGTTTTTT; cdr3_aa: CASRLDRGVGKLFF
d_call: -; v_call: TRBV6-5; clone_size: -; j_call: TRBJ1-2; cdr3_nt: TGTGCCGGGGGGATAGCTAACTATGGCTACACCTTC; cdr3_aa: CAGGIANYGYTF
d_call: -; v_call: TRBV5-1; clone_size: -; j_call: TRBJ2-1; cdr3_nt: TGCGCCAGCATGGGGCTGCTGAACGGTAATGAGCAGTTCTTC; cdr3_aa: CASMGLLNGNEQFF
d_call: TRBD1; v_call: TRBV6-5; clone_size: -; j_call: TRBJ1-2; cdr3_nt: TGTGCCAGCAGCGGGGGACAGGGGGACGGCTACACCTTC; cdr3_aa: CASSGGQGDGYTF
d_call: TRBD1; v_call: TRBV5-4; clone_size: few; j_call: TRBJ1-2; cdr3_nt: TGTGCCAGCAGCAGGGGGCATAGCTATGGCTACACCTTC; cdr3_aa: CASSRGHSYGYTF
d_call: TRBD2; v_call: TRBV4-2; clone_size: once; j_call: TRBJ2-1; cdr3_nt: TGTGCCAGCAGCGCCGGGACTAGCGGGAGTGTCTACAATGAGCAGTTCTTC; cdr3_aa: CASSAGTSGSVYNEQFF
d_call: TRBD2; v_call: TRBV2; clone_size: -; j_call: TRBJ2-1; cdr3_nt: TGTGCCAGCAGTGAGGGACTAGCGGGTAATGAGCAGTTCTTC; cdr3_aa: CASSEGLAGNEQFF
d_call: -; v_call: TRBV18; clone_size: -; j_call: TRBJ2-7; cdr3_nt: TGTGCCAGCTCACCTAACGGGGATACCTACGAGCAGTACTTC; cdr3_aa: CASSPNGDTYEQYF
d_call: -; v_call: TRBV12-3/TRBV12-4; clone_size: -; j_call: TRBJ1-3; cdr3_nt: TGTGCCAGCAGTTTACCCCCTCTCACCATATATTTT; cdr3_aa: CASSLPPLTIYF
d_call: -; v_call: TRBV27; clone_size: -; j_call: TRBJ2-7; cdr3_nt: TGTGCCAGCAGTTTAATGGGCAGGGTCCCCGACGAGCAGTACTTC; cdr3_aa: CASSLMGRVPDEQYF
d_call: TRBD1; v_call: TRBV10-3; clone_size: -; j_call: TRBJ1-2; cdr3_nt: TGTGCCACCGGACAGGATGGCTACACCTTC; cdr3_aa: CATGQDGYTF
d_call: -; v_call: TRBV9; clone_size: -; j_call: TRBJ2-7; cdr3_nt: TGTGCCAGCAGCACAGGACAGTCCTACGAGCAGTACTTC; cdr3_aa: CASSTGQSYEQYF
d_call: -; v_call: TRBV27; clone_size: -; j_call: TRBJ1-5; cdr3_nt: TGTGCCAGCAGCCACCGCGGCTACAATCAGCCCCAGCATTTT; cdr3_aa: CASSHRGYNQPQHF
d_call: TRBD1; v_call: TRBV5-1; clone_size: once; j_call: TRBJ2-3; cdr3_nt: TGCGCCAGCAGCTGGACAGGCGGCACAGATACGCAGTATTTT; cdr3_aa: CASSWTGGTDTQYF
d_call: TRBD2; v_call: TRBV27; clone_size: -; j_call: TRBJ2-7; cdr3_nt: TGTGCCAGCAGTTCAGGGACTAGTCGGTACGAGCAGTACTTC; cdr3_aa: CASSSGTSRYEQYF
d_call: -; v_call: TRBV6-5; clone_size: -; j_call: TRBJ1-1; cdr3_nt: TGTGCCAGCAGCCTGGGGGGGAACACTGAAGCTTTCTTT; cdr3_aa: CASSLGGNTEAFF
d_call: -; v_call: TRBV28; clone_size: -; j_call: TRBJ2-6; cdr3_nt: TGTGCCAGCAGTTTTACCATCCGGGGCTCTGGGGCCAACGTCCTGACTTTC; cdr3_aa: CASSFTIRGSGANVLTF
d_call: TRBD2; v_call: TRBV19; clone_size: -; j_call: TRBJ2-5; cdr3_nt: TGTGCCAGTAGTGGCACTAGCGGGAGAGCGGAGACCCAGTACTTC; cdr3_aa: CASSGTSGRAETQYF
d_call: TRBD2; v_call: TRBV6-6; clone_size: -; j_call: TRBJ2-1; cdr3_nt: TGTGCCAGCACGAGCGGGAGCTCCTACAATGAGCAGTTCTTC; cdr3_aa: CASTSGSSYNEQFF
d_call: -; v_call: TRBV5-1; clone_size: -; j_call: TRBJ1-5; cdr3_nt: TGCGCCAGCAGCTTAAGTGACTCCAGAAATCAGCCCCAGCATTTT; cdr3_aa: CASSLSDSRNQPQHF
d_call: -; v_call: TRBV6-5; clone_size: -; j_call: TRBJ2-1; cdr3_nt: TGTGCCAGCAGCCGACTAGAGGAGCAGTTCTTC; cdr3_aa: CASSRLEEQFF
d_call: -; v_call: TRBV30; clone_size: -; j_call: TRBJ1-4; cdr3_nt: TGTGCCGGAGGAGGGAGTAATGAAAAACTGTTTTTT; cdr3_aa: CAGGGSNEKLFF
d_call: TRBD2; v_call: TRBV5-1; clone_size: -; j_call: TRBJ2-3; cdr3_nt: TGCGCCAGCAGCTCCCTTGTAGCGGGAGGGCCGAGAGATACGCAGTATTTT; cdr3_aa: CASSSLVAGGPRDTQYF
d_call: -; v_call: TRBV29-1; clone_size: -; j_call: TRBJ1-1; cdr3_nt: TGCAGCGTCAGAAACACTGAAGCTTTCTTT; cdr3_aa: CSVRNTEAFF
d_call: -; v_call: TRBV5-1; clone_size: -; j_call: TRBJ1-1; cdr3_nt: TGCGCCAGCAGCTTGGAAGGGGAATACTACACTGAAGCTTTCTTT; cdr3_aa: CASSLEGEYYTEAFF
d_call: -; v_call: TRBV6-1; clone_size: -; j_call: TRBJ2-3; cdr3_nt: TGTGCCAGCAGTGCCCTCCCCTCGGGTGACAGGACTAGCACAGATACGCAGTATTTT; cdr3_aa: CASSALPSGDRTSTDTQYF
d_call: TRBD2; v_call: TRBV20-1; clone_size: -; j_call: TRBJ2-3; cdr3_nt: TGCAGTGCTAGTAGTCTTTTGGGGGGGGAGGGAGATACGCAGTATTTT; cdr3_aa: CSASSLLGGEGDTQYF
d_call: TRBD1; v_call: TRBV19; clone_size: -; j_call: TRBJ2-1; cdr3_nt: TGTGCCAGTAGTATGGGGGACAGGGCCCACGTCAATGAGCAGTTCTTC; cdr3_aa: CASSMGDRAHVNEQFF
d_call: -; v_call: TRBV19; clone_size: -; j_call: TRBJ1-2; cdr3_nt: TGTGCCAGTAGTATAACAGGCAACTATGGCTACACCTTC; cdr3_aa: CASSITGNYGYTF
d_call: TRBD1; v_call: TRBV7-8; clone_size: -; j_call: TRBJ1-6; cdr3_nt: TGTGCCAGCAGACTTGACAGGGCCTCAAATTCACCCCTCCACTTT; cdr3_aa: CASRLDRASNSPLHF
d_call: -; v_call: TRBV4-2; clone_size: -; j_call: TRBJ2-3; cdr3_nt: TGTGCCAGCAGCCAAGCCCCCCCGGATACGCAGTATTTT; cdr3_aa: CASSQAPPDTQYF
d_call: TRBD2; v_call: TRBV7-2; clone_size: once; j_call: TRBJ2-5; cdr3_nt: TGTGCCAGCTTACTAGCGGGAGGTTCGGAGACCCAGTACTTC; cdr3_aa: CASLLAGGSETQYF
d_call: -; v_call: TRBV30; clone_size: -; j_call: TRBJ1-5; cdr3_nt: TGTGCCTGGAGTACAGTTGGAAGCAATCAGCCCCAGCATTTT; cdr3_aa: CAWSTVGSNQPQHF
d_call: -; v_call: TRBV4-2; clone_size: -; j_call: TRBJ1-2; cdr3_nt: TGTGCCAGCAGCCAAGAAGACTGGAGCTATGGCTACACCTTC; cdr3_aa: CASSQEDWSYGYTF
d_call: -; v_call: TRBV5-1; clone_size: -; j_call: TRBJ1-1; cdr3_nt: TGCGCCAGCAGCTTTGAGGAGAACACTGAAGCTTTCTTT; cdr3_aa: CASSFEENTEAFF
d_call: TRBD1; v_call: TRBV6-5; clone_size: -; j_call: TRBJ1-4; cdr3_nt: TGTGCCAGCAGCCCCGGGACAGGTACCGAAAAACTGTTTTTT; cdr3_aa: CASSPGTGTEKLFF
d_call: -; v_call: TRBV11-3; clone_size: -; j_call: TRBJ2-3; cdr3_nt: TGTGCCAGCAGCTTAGGGACTAGCACAGATACGCAGTATTTT; cdr3_aa: CASSLGTSTDTQYF